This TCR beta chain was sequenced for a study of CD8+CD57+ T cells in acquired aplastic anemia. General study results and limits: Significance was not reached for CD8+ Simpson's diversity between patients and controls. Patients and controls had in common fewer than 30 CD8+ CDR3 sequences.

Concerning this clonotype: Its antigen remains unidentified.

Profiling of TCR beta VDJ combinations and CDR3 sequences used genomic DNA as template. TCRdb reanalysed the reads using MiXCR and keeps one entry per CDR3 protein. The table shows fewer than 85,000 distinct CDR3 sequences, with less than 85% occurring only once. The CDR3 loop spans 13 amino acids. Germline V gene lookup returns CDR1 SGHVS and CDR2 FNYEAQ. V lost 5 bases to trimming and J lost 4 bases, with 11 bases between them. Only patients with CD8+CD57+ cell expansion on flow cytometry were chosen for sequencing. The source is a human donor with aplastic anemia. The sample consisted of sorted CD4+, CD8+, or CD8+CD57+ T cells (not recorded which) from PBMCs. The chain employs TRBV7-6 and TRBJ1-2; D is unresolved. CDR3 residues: CASSSTASYGYTF. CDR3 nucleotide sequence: TGTGCCAGCAGCAGCACGGCTAGCTATGGCTACACCTTC.